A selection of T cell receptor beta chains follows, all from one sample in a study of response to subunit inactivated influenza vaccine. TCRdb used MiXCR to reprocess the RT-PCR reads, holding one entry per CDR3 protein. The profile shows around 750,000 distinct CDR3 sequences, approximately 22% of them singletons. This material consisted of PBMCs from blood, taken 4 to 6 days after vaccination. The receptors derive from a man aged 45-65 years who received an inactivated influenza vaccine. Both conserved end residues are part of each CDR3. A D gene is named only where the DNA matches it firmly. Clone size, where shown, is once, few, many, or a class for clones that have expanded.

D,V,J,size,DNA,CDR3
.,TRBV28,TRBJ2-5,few,TGTGCCAGCAGTCTCGGACTTTCGGCCCAGTACTTC,CASSLGLSAQYF
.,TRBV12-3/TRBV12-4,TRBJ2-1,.,TGTGCCAGCAGTTTCAGCCTAGCGACCAATGAGCAGTTCTTC,CASSFSLATNEQFF
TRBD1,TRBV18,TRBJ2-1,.,TGTGCCAGCTCACCAGTGACAGGGGCTTACAATGAGCAGTTCTTC,CASSPVTGAYNEQFF
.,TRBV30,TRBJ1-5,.,TGTGCCTGGAGTGTAGGAGGGTCCAATCAGCCCCAGCATTTT,CAWSVGGSNQPQHF
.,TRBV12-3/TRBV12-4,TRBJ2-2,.,TGTGCCAGCAATCAAGAGGGCCCAGGGCTAACCGGGGAGCTGTTTTTT,CASNQEGPGLTGELFF
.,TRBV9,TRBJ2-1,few,TGTGCCAGCAGCGCCTCACACCAGAGCTCCTACAATGAGCAGTTCTTC,CASSASHQSSYNEQFF
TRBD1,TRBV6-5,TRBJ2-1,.,TGTGCCAGCAGTTACGTCGGGACAGGGGGCTCGGGTGAGCAGTTCTTC,CASSYVGTGGSGEQFF
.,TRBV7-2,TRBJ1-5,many,TGTGCCAGCAGCTTAGGCAAGAATCAGCCCCAGCATTTT,CASSLGKNQPQHF
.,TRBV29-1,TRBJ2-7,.,TGCAGCGTCATTACGACCTACGAGCAGTACTTC,CSVITTYEQYF
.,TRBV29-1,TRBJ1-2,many,TGCAGCGCCAAACCAAGCGGGGTTTATGGCTACACCTTC,CSAKPSGVYGYTF
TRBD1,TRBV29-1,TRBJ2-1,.,TGCAGCGTTGAGAGGACAGGGAACCACGATGAGCAGTTCTTC,CSVERTGNHDEQFF
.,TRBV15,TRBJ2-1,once,TGTGCCACCAGCAGCTTAAGATACAATGAGCAGTTCTTC,CATSSLRYNEQFF
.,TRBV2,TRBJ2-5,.,TGTGCCAGCAGTGCACAGAAATACCAAGAGACCCAGTACTTC,CASSAQKYQETQYF
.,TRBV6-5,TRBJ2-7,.,TGTGCCAGCAGTCACCTTACAGGGATTCGATACGAGCAGTACTTC,CASSHLTGIRYEQYF
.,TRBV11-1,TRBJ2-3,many,TGTGCCAGCAGCGCTAAGACCAGGGTTGATACGCAGTATTTT,CASSAKTRVDTQYF
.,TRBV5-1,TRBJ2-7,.,TGCGCCAGCAGCTTGAAAGGGACCGAGCAGTACTTC,CASSLKGTEQYF
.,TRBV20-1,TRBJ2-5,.,TGCAGTGCTAGCGGTAGTGACGAGACCCAGTACTTC,CSASGSDETQYF
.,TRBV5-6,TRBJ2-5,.,TGTGCCAGCAGCTTAACCTCCGGGAGAAAGGGAGAGACCCAGTACTTC,CASSLTSGRKGETQYF
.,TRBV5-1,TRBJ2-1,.,TGCGCCAGCAGCCCCGGGACTCTTTTATACAATGAGCAGTTCTTC,CASSPGTLLYNEQFF
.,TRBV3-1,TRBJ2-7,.,TGTGCCAGCAGCCAAGAAATAGGGGCCGAGCAGTACTTC,CASSQEIGAEQYF